This entry concerns a single TCR beta chain. This sample stems from a study of T cell changes during pregnancy in multiple sclerosis. There are 14 residues in the CDR3. Unmatched junction bases numbered 6, after V lost 6 bases and J lost 2 bases. The germline CDR1 and CDR2 sequences are SGHNT and YYREEE (reference sequence). TCRdb's copy holds only in-frame clones and misses some; the assay was immunoSEQ multiplex PCR. The sample lists over 65,000 clones, about 90% seen once, with approximately 0.84% in the top ten. This TCR was sampled from a female donor with multiple sclerosis, enrolled in a pregnancy study. The starting material was peripheral blood, obtained in the second trimester of pregnancy. The chain combines TRBV5-4 with TRBJ2-3; 7 bases fit TRBD1. The CDR3: CASTDREATDTQYF. DNA of the CDR3: TGTGCCAGCACCGACAGGGAAGCCACAGATACGCAGTATTTT.